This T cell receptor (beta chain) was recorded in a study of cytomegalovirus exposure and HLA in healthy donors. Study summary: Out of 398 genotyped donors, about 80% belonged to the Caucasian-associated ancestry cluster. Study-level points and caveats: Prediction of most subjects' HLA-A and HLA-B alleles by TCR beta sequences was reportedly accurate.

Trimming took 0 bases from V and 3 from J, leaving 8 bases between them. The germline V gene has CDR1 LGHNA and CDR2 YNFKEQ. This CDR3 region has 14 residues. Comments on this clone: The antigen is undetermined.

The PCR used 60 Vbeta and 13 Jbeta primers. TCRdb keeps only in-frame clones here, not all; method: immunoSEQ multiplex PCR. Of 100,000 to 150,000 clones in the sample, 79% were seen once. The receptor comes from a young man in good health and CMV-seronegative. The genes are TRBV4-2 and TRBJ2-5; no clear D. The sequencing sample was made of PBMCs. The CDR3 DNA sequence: TGTGCCAGCAGCCAAGATCACCTAGAAGAGACCCAGTACTTC. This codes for CASSQDHLEETQYF.